The rows below give T cell receptor beta chains drawn from one sample of a study of cytomegalovirus exposure and HLA in healthy donors. This table comes from immunoSEQ multiplex PCR, and its TCRdb copy is limited to in-frame clones, with some not included. The table has about 190,000 clones, 75% to 85% seen once. What was sequenced was PBMCs. These TCRs come from a boy between 10 and 17 years old in good health and CMV-seronegative. Both conserved end residues are part of each CDR3. The D gene is left open where the match is weak. Size values are once, few and many counts, or a class for expanded clones, and some rows have none.

abundance: medium-sized; j_gene: TRBJ2-1; v_gene: TRBV7-6; d_gene: -; CDR3nt: TGTGCCAGCAGTCATCTTGGAGGTAGCAATGAGCAGTTCTTC; CDR3aa: CASSHLGGSNEQFF
abundance: -; j_gene: TRBJ1-1; v_gene: TRBV2; d_gene: -; CDR3nt: TGTGCCAGCAGTGACGGGTGGACTGAAGCTTTCTTT; CDR3aa: CASSDGWTEAFF
abundance: -; j_gene: TRBJ2-3; v_gene: TRBV10-3; d_gene: TRBD2; CDR3nt: TGTGCCATTAGGGGGACTAGCGGTAGCACAGATACGCAGTATTTT; CDR3aa: CAIRGTSGSTDTQYF
abundance: -; j_gene: TRBJ2-7; v_gene: TRBV27; d_gene: TRBD2; CDR3nt: TGTGCCAGCAGGCAACTAGCGGGAGGCTACGAGCAGTACTTC; CDR3aa: CASRQLAGGYEQYF
abundance: few; j_gene: TRBJ1-1; v_gene: TRBV14; d_gene: -; CDR3nt: TGTGCCAGCAGCCAAGGTATAGCGGGGGCGGTCCACGAAGCTTTCTTT; CDR3aa: CASSQGIAGAVHEAFF
abundance: -; j_gene: TRBJ2-7; v_gene: TRBV6-1; d_gene: TRBD1; CDR3nt: TGTGCCAGCAGTGTTCCCTCGGGACAGGCGACTATCTACGAGCAGTACTTC; CDR3aa: CASSVPSGQATIYEQYF
abundance: -; j_gene: TRBJ1-3; v_gene: TRBV9; d_gene: -; CDR3nt: TGTGCCAGCAGCCCACAGGGAATTGGAAACACCATATATTTT; CDR3aa: CASSPQGIGNTIYF
abundance: -; j_gene: TRBJ2-1; v_gene: TRBV4-2; d_gene: TRBD2; CDR3nt: TGTGCCAGCAGCTCTACGACTAGCGGGAGCGGCGATGAGCAGTTCTTC; CDR3aa: CASSSTTSGSGDEQFF
abundance: -; j_gene: TRBJ1-1; v_gene: TRBV6-5; d_gene: TRBD1; CDR3nt: TGTGCCAGCAAGCCCGACAGGGTAGGAACTGAAGCTTTCTTT; CDR3aa: CASKPDRVGTEAFF
abundance: -; j_gene: TRBJ1-3; v_gene: TRBV19; d_gene: -; CDR3nt: TGTGCCAGTACCCTGGCAGAAGACTCTGGAAACACCATATATTTT; CDR3aa: CASTLAEDSGNTIYF
abundance: -; j_gene: TRBJ1-2; v_gene: TRBV6-1; d_gene: TRBD1; CDR3nt: TGTGCCAGCAGTGAAATAGGACAGGGGAACTATGGCTACACCTTC; CDR3aa: CASSEIGQGNYGYTF
abundance: -; j_gene: TRBJ1-6; v_gene: TRBV11-2; d_gene: -; CDR3nt: TGTGCCAGCAGCTTAGGGGCAGGGAAAAATTCACCCCTCCACTTT; CDR3aa: CASSLGAGKNSPLHF
abundance: few; j_gene: TRBJ2-3; v_gene: TRBV30; d_gene: TRBD1; CDR3nt: TGTGCCTGGAGTCTCGGGACAGGGGCGCGGTCGCACAGATACGCCAGGCAAGTTACGCAGTATTTT; CDR3aa: CAWSLGTGARSHRYARQVTQYF
abundance: few; j_gene: TRBJ2-2; v_gene: TRBV7-3; d_gene: TRBD1; CDR3nt: TGTGCCAGCAGCGCCAGGACAGGGGGCAACACCGGGGAGCTGTTTTTT; CDR3aa: CASSARTGGNTGELFF